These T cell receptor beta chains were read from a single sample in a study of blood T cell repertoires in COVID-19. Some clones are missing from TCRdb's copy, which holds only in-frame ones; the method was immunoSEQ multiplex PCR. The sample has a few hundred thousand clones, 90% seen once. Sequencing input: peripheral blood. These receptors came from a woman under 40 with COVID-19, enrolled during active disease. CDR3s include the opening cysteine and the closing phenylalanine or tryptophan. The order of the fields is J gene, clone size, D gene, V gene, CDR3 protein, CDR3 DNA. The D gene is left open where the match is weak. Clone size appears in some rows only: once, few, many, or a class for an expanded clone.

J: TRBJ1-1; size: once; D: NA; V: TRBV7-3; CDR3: CASSLGFGGAYTEAFF; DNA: TGTGCCAGCAGCTTAGGGTTTGGAGGGGCCTACACTGAAGCTTTCTTT
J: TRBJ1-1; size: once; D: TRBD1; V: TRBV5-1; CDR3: CASSWATGGRTEAFF; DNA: TGCGCCAGCAGCTGGGCGACAGGGGGTCGGACTGAAGCTTTCTTT
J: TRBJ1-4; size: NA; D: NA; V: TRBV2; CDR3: CASRFRAATNEKLFF; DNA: TGTGCCAGCAGGTTCAGGGCTGCGACTAATGAAAAACTGTTTTTT
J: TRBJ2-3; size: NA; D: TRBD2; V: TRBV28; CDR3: CASSRTSGSTDTQYF; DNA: TGTGCCAGCAGTAGAACTAGCGGGAGCACAGATACGCAGTATTTT
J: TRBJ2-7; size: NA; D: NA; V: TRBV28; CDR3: CAVLTDGQYEQYF; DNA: TGTGCCGTACTCACGGACGGACAGTACGAGCAGTACTTC
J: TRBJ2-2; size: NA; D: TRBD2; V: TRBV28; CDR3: CASRTSGSGTGELFF; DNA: TGTGCCAGCAGGACTAGCGGGAGCGGAACCGGGGAGCTGTTTTTT
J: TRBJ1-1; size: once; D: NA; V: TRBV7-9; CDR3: CASSSPGPGTEAFF; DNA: TGTGCCAGCAGCTCGCCGGGCCCGGGAACTGAAGCTTTCTTT
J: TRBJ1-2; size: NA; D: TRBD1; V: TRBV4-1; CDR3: CASSPMDREGYGYTF; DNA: TGCGCCAGCAGCCCCATGGACAGGGAGGGCTATGGCTACACCTTC
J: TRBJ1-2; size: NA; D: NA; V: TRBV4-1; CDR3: CASSQDRGRNGYTF; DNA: TGCGCCAGCAGCCAAGATCGGGGAAGGAATGGCTACACCTTC
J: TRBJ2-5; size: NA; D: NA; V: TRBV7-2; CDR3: CASSLGDGRETQYF; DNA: TGTGCCAGCAGCTTGGGAGACGGAAGAGAGACCCAGTACTTC
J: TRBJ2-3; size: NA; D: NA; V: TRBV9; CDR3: CASSPPTGGTDTQYF; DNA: TGTGCCAGCAGCCCACCGACCGGGGGCACAGATACGCAGTATTTT
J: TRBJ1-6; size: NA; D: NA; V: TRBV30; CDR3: CAWSVGRSSYNSPLHF; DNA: TGTGCCTGGAGTGTCGGCCGGAGCTCCTATAATTCACCCCTCCACTTT
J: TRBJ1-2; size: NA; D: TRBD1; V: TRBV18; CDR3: CASSRDSDYGYTF; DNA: TGTGCCAGCTCAAGGGACAGCGATTATGGCTACACCTTC
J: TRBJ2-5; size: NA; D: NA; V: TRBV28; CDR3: CASSQTRAVETQYF; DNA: TGTGCCAGCAGCCAAACCAGGGCTGTAGAGACCCAGTACTTC
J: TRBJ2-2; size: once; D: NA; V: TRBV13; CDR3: CASSLVRGGELFF; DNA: TGTGCCAGCAGCCTTGTCCGCGGTGGGGAGCTGTTTTTT
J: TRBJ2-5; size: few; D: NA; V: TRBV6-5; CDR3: CASIPRGNMETQYF; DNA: TGTGCCAGCATTCCACGGGGTAATATGGAGACCCAGTACTTC
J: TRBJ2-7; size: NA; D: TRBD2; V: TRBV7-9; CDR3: CASSPGGDEQYF; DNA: TGTGCCAGCAGCCCGGGAGGTGACGAGCAGTACTTC
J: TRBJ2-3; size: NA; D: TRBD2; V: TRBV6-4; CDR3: CAAGGTGGPDTQYF; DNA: TGTGCCGCCGGGGGAACGGGAGGGCCAGATACGCAGTATTTT
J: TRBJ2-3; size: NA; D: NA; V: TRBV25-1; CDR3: CASSEFLADTQYF; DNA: TGTGCCAGCAGTGAATTCCTAGCAGATACGCAGTATTTT
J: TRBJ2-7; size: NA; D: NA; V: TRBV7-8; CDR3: CASSPPRGDEQYF; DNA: TGTGCCAGCAGTCCCCCCCGCGGGGACGAGCAGTACTTC
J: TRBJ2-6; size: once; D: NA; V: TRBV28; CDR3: CASSPAPARFSGANVLTF; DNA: TGTGCCAGCAGCCCGGCACCAGCGCGGTTCTCTGGGGCCAACGTCCTGACTTTC
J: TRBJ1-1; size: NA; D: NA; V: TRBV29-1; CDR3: CSVEVGGNTEAFF; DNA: TGCAGCGTTGAAGTAGGGGGGAACACTGAAGCTTTCTTT
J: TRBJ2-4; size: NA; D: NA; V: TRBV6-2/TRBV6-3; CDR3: CASTPQGAKNIQYF; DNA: TGTGCCAGCACCCCCCAGGGGGCCAAAAACATTCAGTACTTC
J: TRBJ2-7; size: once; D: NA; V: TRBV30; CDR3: CAWTGSYEQYF; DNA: TGTGCCTGGACCGGGTCCTACGAGCAGTACTTC
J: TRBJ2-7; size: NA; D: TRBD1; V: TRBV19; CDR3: CASSMTGGSYEQYF; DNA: TGTGCCAGTAGTATGACAGGGGGTTCGTACGAGCAGTACTTC
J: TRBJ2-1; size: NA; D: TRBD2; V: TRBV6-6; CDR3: CASSMGTSGRGEQFF; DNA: TGTGCCAGCTCCATGGGGACTAGCGGGAGAGGTGAGCAGTTCTTC
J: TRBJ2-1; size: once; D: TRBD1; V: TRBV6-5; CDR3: CASMRTGGAYNEQFF; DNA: TGTGCCAGCATGCGGACAGGGGGCGCCTACAATGAGCAGTTCTTC
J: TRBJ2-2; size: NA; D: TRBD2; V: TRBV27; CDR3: CASSFNLGLAGDTGELFF; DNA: TGTGCCAGCAGTTTTAACCTGGGACTAGCGGGAGACACCGGGGAGCTGTTTTTT
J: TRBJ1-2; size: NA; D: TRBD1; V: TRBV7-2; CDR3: CASSLAGDRGGYTF; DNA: TGTGCCAGCAGCTTAGCAGGGGACAGGGGCGGCTACACCTTC
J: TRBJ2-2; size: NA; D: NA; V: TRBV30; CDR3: CAWAPIEGNPNTGELFF; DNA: TGTGCCTGGGCGCCGATTGAGGGAAACCCGAACACCGGGGAGCTGTTTTTT
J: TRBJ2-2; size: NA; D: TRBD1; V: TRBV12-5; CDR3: CASGKTGSGGELFF; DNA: TGTGCTAGTGGAAAGACAGGGAGTGGCGGGGAGCTGTTTTTT
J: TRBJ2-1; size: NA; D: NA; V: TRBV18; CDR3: CASSKGTKSSYNEQFF; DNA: TGTGCCAGCTCAAAAGGGACAAAGAGCTCCTACAATGAGCAGTTCTTC
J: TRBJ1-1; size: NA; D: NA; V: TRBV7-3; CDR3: CASSRGPLREAFF; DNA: TGTGCCAGCAGCCGCGGGCCTTTAAGGGAAGCTTTCTTT
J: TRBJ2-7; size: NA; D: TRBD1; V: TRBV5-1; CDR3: CASAGTGSYEQYF; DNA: TGCGCCAGCGCCGGGACAGGGTCCTACGAGCAGTACTTC
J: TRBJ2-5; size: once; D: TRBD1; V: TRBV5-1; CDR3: CASSSGTGGYQETQYF; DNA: TGCGCCAGCAGCTCCGGGACAGGGGGGTACCAAGAGACCCAGTACTTC
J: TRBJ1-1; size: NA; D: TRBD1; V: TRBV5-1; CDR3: CASSRGQGNTEAFF; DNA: TGCGCCAGCAGCCGAGGACAGGGAAACACTGAAGCTTTCTTT
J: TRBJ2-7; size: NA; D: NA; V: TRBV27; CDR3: CASSQTGAYEQYF; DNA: TGTGCCAGCAGCCAGACCGGGGCCTACGAGCAGTACTTC
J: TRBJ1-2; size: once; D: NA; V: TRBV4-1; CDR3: CASSQVGGQDYGYTF; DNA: TGCGCCAGCAGCCAAGTCGGGGGGCAGGACTATGGCTACACCTTC
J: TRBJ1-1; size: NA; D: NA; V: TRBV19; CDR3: CAAKGEVNTEAFF; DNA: TGTGCCGCAAAAGGGGAGGTGAACACTGAAGCTTTCTTT
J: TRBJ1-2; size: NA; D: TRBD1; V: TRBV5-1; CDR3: CASSPTGGANYGYTF; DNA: TGCGCCAGCAGCCCGACAGGGGGCGCGAACTATGGCTACACCTTC
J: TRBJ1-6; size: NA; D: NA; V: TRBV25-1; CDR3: CASSEPNSPLHF; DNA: TGTGCCAGCAGTGAACCGAATTCACCCCTCCACTTT
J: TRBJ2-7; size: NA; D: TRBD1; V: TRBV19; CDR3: CARAPLGTGNNEQYF; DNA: TGTGCCAGGGCCCCCCTCGGGACAGGGAATAACGAGCAGTACTTC
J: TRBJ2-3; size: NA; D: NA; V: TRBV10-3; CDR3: CAISVVAADTQYF; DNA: TGTGCCATCAGCGTCGTCGCGGCAGATACGCAGTATTTT
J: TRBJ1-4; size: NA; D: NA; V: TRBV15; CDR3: CATSRDSGANEKLFF; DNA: TGTGCCACCAGCAGAGATTCTGGGGCCAATGAAAAACTGTTTTTT
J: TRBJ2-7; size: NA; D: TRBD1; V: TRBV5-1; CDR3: CASSSGQGADYEQYF; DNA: TGCGCCAGCAGCTCCGGACAGGGGGCGGATTACGAGCAGTACTTC